The sample holds a few counts of the clone carrying this TCR beta chain. The repertoire was sequenced with immunoSEQ multiplex PCR; TCRdb's copy has only in-frame clones and lacks some. In the table there are tens of thousands of clones, around nine tenths of which are singletons. Per germline, CDR1 SGHTA and CDR2 FQGTGA. This CDR3 spans 13 amino acids. V was shortened by 3 bases and J by 5 bases, with 10 bases between the two germline ends. The sample comes from a study of OX40 agonist ivuxolimab in advanced cancers. On the study more broadly: Three individuals attained partial responses, comprising one hepatocellular carcinoma case and two cutaneous melanoma cases.

Sampling of blood occurred at baseline, cycle 4 day 1, and cycle 7 day 1. The sequencing here drew on CD4+ or CD8+ T cells sorted from blood, taken in a trial of the OX40 agonist ivuxolimab. V and J are TRBV7-3 and TRBJ1-1; unclear D gene. This sequence was found in an adult with an advanced solid tumor such as melanoma, head and neck, liver or kidney cancer. The CDR3 region has the DNA TGTGCCAGCAGCTTCCGGGTCGCGACTGAAGCTTTCTTT. This gives the protein CASSFRVATEAFF.